This is a list of T cell receptor beta chains from one sample in a study of T cells in localized non-small cell lung cancer. Profiling relied on immunoSEQ multiplex PCR, and the TCRdb table lists in-frame clones only, not all of them. The repertoire consists of tens of thousands of clones, with just under 85% occurring once and the leading ten covering approximately 13%. This specimen consisted of peripheral blood, obtained before any cancer treatment. The receptors originated from a female donor at least 60 years old with stage I lung adenocarcinoma. Both conserved end residues are trimmed from each CDR3. Some rows have no size entry. The others give once, few or many, or a class for an expanded clone.

CDR3aa: ASSLTRGGIYGYT
j_gene: TRBJ1-2
v_gene: TRBV27
abundance: NA

CDR3aa: ASSPNTRGSTEAF
j_gene: TRBJ1-1
v_gene: TRBV9
abundance: NA

CDR3aa: ASSPRQVSEAF
j_gene: TRBJ1-1
v_gene: TRBV11-3
abundance: NA

CDR3aa: ASSQDYGTEKYTPLTP
j_gene: TRBJ1-2
v_gene: TRBV4-1
abundance: NA

CDR3aa: ASSPSGPRSYT
j_gene: TRBJ1-2
v_gene: TRBV7-9
abundance: NA

CDR3aa: ATSRDGAGGGYT
j_gene: TRBJ1-2
v_gene: TRBV15
abundance: NA

CDR3aa: ASSIEDPGAAAF
j_gene: TRBJ1-1
v_gene: TRBV19
abundance: NA

CDR3aa: ASSIGRVTNEKLF
j_gene: TRBJ1-4
v_gene: TRBV19
abundance: NA

CDR3aa: ASSLLTGEAYEQY
j_gene: TRBJ2-7
v_gene: TRBV28
abundance: once

CDR3aa: ASSLGLRDRESYT
j_gene: TRBJ1-2
v_gene: TRBV7-9
abundance: NA

CDR3aa: ASSGRTSEETQY
j_gene: TRBJ2-5
v_gene: TRBV7-9
abundance: NA

CDR3aa: ASSQEWAGANVLT
j_gene: TRBJ2-6
v_gene: TRBV4-1
abundance: NA

CDR3aa: ASSLQTSSIGELF
j_gene: TRBJ2-2
v_gene: TRBV5-1
abundance: NA

CDR3aa: ASSFPAGGSYEQY
j_gene: TRBJ2-7
v_gene: TRBV5-4
abundance: NA

CDR3aa: ASSLAGQGVTEAF
j_gene: TRBJ1-1
v_gene: TRBV5-1
abundance: NA

CDR3aa: AWSVGNVDQPQH
j_gene: TRBJ1-5
v_gene: TRBV30
abundance: NA

CDR3aa: ASKLRLDVHEQY
j_gene: TRBJ2-7
v_gene: TRBV11-2
abundance: NA

CDR3aa: ASNGDRGLFGDSQF
j_gene: TRBJ2-1
v_gene: TRBV2
abundance: NA

CDR3aa: ASSSKGQSPSYEQY
j_gene: TRBJ2-7
v_gene: TRBV19
abundance: NA

CDR3aa: ASKRTGGAANVLT
j_gene: TRBJ2-6
v_gene: TRBV6-1
abundance: NA

CDR3aa: ASSGPGQGPYEQY
j_gene: TRBJ2-7
v_gene: TRBV2
abundance: NA

CDR3aa: ASSYSYQGGTDTQY
j_gene: TRBJ2-3
v_gene: TRBV6-5
abundance: NA

CDR3aa: ASSLTGVGYGYT
j_gene: TRBJ1-2
v_gene: TRBV19
abundance: few

CDR3aa: ASSPSTVTNEKLF
j_gene: TRBJ1-4
v_gene: TRBV18
abundance: NA

CDR3aa: ASSAARGSYEQY
j_gene: TRBJ2-7
v_gene: TRBV2
abundance: NA